One and the same sample provided the 16 T cell receptor beta chains below, sequenced in a study of CXCR3-negative and CXCR3-positive naive CD8 T cells. These TCRs are of unknown antigen specificity. UMI-labeled 5' RACE yielded the TRB cDNA libraries. TCRdb re-called the 5' RACE reads; every CDR3 protein appears as one record, without DNA. This table lists approximately 89,000 distinct CDR3 sequences. Study-level findings and limits: TRB CDR3s were more hydrophobic in CXCR3-positive than in CXCR3-negative naive cells.

Sequencing was performed on naive CXCR3+ CD8+ T cells from blood. As to subset: CD45RO-CCR7+CD27+CD95- naive CD8+ T cells expressing CXCR3 (TNR3+). Every receptor here comes from a human donor in good health. Some clones in this sample may be carry-over from other donors' samples.

V and J are TRBV27 and TRBJ2-2; absent DNA, TCRdb's TRBD2 call cannot be checked. This CDR3 region has 13 residues. Germline V gene lookup returns CDR1 MNHEY and CDR2 SMNVEV (reference sequence). This CDR3 reads CASSLALTGELFF.

The V call is TRBV19, the J call TRBJ1-4. There are 16 residues in the CDR3. The germline V gene encodes CDR1 LNHDA and CDR2 SQIVND (reference sequence). This CDR3 reads CASSTFKEVVGEKLFF.

The CDR3: CASSPATGATEAFF. The gene calls are TRBV7-2 and TRBJ1-1. Germline V lookup: CDR1 SGHTA, CDR2 FQGNSA. This CDR3 comprises 14 residues.

The CDR3 is CASSHPPTETYNEQFF. This sequence joins TRBV6-5 and TRBJ2-1; the TCRdb call, TRBD1, lacks DNA for checking. CDR3 length equals 16 residues. Germline values: CDR1 MNHEY, CDR2 SVGAGI.

The J gene is TRBJ1-5, the V gene TRBV6-2 or TRBV6-3; the D call of TRBD1 rests on TCRdb alone, since no DNA is present to check it. The V gene's germline CDR1 is MNHEY and CDR2 SVGEGT. This CDR3 is 15 amino acids long. The chain's CDR3 is CASMLPGQGTSPQHF.

The gene calls are TRBV5-6 and TRBJ1-1; TCRdb designates TRBD1, a call that cannot be tested without DNA. Germline V CDR1 and CDR2: SGHDT, YYEEEE. The CDR3 covers 14 residues. CDR3 residues: CASSPGAPHGEAFF.

Here the CDR3 reads CASTQNGATYNEQFF. This sequence joins TRBV5-1 and TRBJ2-1; TCRdb calls TRBD1, which cannot be checked without DNA. The germline CDR1 and CDR2 sequences are SGHRS and YFSETQ. This CDR3 is built from 15 residues.

The chain couples TRBV7-2 to TRBJ2-4; TCRdb indicates TRBD1, and absent DNA this call remains unverified. CDR1 SGHTA and CDR2 FQGNSA come from the germline V gene. This CDR3 is 16 amino acids long. The CDR3 region is CASSLEVWGAKNIQHF.

The chain has TRBV7-3 and TRBJ2-1; TCRdb's D call of TRBD1 is untestable without DNA. The CDR3 is 15 amino acids. Germline values: CDR1 SGHTA, CDR2 FQGTGA. CDR3 in amino acids: CASSLFGGAPNEQFF.

The CDR3: CASSPGTSGGDFQETQYF. The chain employs TRBV12-3 or TRBV12-4 and TRBJ2-5; no DNA is available, so the TRBD2 call from TCRdb remains unchecked. This CDR3 has 18 residues.

The chain combines TRBV6-2 or TRBV6-3 with TRBJ2-1; TCRdb's D call, TRBD2, is unchecked because there is no DNA. Germline CDR1 reads MNHEY; CDR2 reads SVGEGT. The CDR3 runs to 11 residues. CDR3 loop: CASSYSQRRFF.

This chain uses TRBV2 with TRBJ2-3; there is no DNA to check the TCRdb D call of TRBD2. CDR1 is SNHLY and CDR2 is FYNNEI in the germline V gene. This CDR3 is built from 16 residues. CDR3 loop: CASSEPWGRAVDTQYF.

J is TRBJ2-5 and V is TRBV7-2; with no DNA, the TCRdb D assignment of TRBD2 cannot be verified. Germline values: CDR1 SGHTA, CDR2 FQGNSA. This CDR3 spans 16 amino acids. CDR3 sequence reads: CASSLTPTSGQETQYF. Supplemented by reference TRBV7-2 and TRBJ2-5, the full variable domain reads GAGVSQSPSNKVTEKGKDVELRCDPISGHTALYWYRQSLGQGLEFLIYFQGNSAPDKSGLPSDRFSAERTGGSVSTLTIQRTQQEDSAVYLCASSLTPTSGQETQYFGPGTRLLVL.

The V gene is TRBV28, the J gene TRBJ2-7; TCRdb calls TRBD1, which cannot be checked without DNA. CDR3 length: 13 amino acids. Germline CDR1 is MDHEN and CDR2 is SYDVKM. CDR3 in amino acids: CASSPRGGYEQYF.

The gene calls are TRBV28 and TRBJ2-3; as DNA is missing, the TRBD1 call by TCRdb cannot be tested. Germline CDR1 and CDR2: MDHEN and SYDVKM. The CDR3 consists of 15 residues. CDR3 in amino acids: CASTQDRTSTDTQYF.

The chain joins TRBV2 to TRBJ1-1. The CDR3 is made up of 15 amino acids. CDR1 is SNHLY, CDR2 FYNNEI, per germline. The CDR3 sequence: CASSARAERRAEAFF.